This TCR beta chain was sequenced in a study of blood T cell repertoires in COVID-19. Across the whole study: The study drew acute and convalescent COVID-19 samples from the United States, Italy and Spain. The cDNA or gDNA used as material had been derived from T cells, B-cell-depleted T cells, or PBMCs.

V lost 5 bases to trimming and J lost 3 bases; unmatched junction nucleotides: 3. CDR3 length equals 13 residues. From germline, CDR1 is SEHNR and CDR2 FQNEAQ (reference sequence). Source study methods: How many nucleated cells were present was estimated from reference gene primer amplification. Here immunoSEQ multiplex PCR was the method, and the copy in TCRdb shows in-frame clones only, minus some. The V and J calls and clone size come from that table; D and trimming were worked out from the DNA. The sample carries around 27,000 clones, about 91% recorded once. Material for sequencing was peripheral blood. The receptor was isolated from a human donor in a cohort sampled during active COVID-19. This chain uses TRBV7-9 with TRBJ2-5; 7 nucleotides align to TRBD1. The CDR3 DNA follows: TGTGCCAGCAGCCCCGGGACAGAAGAGACCCAGTACTTC. Its protein is CASSPGTEETQYF.